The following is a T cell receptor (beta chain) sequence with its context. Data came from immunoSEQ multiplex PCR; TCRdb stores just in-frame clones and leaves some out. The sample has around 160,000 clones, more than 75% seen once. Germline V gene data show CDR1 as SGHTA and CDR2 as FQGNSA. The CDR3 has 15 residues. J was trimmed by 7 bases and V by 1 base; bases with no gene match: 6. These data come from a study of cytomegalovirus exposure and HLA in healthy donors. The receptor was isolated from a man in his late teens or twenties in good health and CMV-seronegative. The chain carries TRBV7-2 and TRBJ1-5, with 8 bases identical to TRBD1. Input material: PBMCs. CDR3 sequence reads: CASSLVDRVGQPQHF. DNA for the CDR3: TGTGCCAGCAGCTTAGTGGACAGGGTCGGGCAGCCCCAGCATTTT.